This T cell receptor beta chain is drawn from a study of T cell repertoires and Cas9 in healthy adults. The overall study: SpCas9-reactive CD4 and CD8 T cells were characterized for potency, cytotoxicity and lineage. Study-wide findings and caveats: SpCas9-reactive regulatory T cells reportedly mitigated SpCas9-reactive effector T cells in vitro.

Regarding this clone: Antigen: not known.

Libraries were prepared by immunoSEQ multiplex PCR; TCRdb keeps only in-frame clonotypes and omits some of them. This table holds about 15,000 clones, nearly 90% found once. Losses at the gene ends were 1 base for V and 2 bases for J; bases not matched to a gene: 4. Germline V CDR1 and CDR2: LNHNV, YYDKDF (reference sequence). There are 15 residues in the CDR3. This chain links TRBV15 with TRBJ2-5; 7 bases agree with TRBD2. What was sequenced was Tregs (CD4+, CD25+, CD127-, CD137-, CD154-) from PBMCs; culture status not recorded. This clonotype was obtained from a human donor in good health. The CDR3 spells CATSRVASGQETQYF. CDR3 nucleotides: TGTGCCACCAGCAGAGTTGCTAGCGGTCAAGAGACCCAGTACTTC.